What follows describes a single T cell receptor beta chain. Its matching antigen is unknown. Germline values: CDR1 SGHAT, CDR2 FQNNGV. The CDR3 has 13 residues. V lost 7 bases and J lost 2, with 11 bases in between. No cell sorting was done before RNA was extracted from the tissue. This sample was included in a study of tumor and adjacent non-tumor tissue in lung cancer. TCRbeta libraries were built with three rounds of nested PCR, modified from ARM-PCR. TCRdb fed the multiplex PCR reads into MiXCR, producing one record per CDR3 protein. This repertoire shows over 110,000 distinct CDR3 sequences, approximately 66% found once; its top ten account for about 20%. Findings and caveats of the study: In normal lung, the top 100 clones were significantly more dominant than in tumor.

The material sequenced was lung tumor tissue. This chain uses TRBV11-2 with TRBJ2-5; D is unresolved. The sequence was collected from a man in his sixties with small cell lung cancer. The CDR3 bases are TGTGCCAGCAACTATAGTCAACAAGAGACCCAGTACTTC. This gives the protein CASNYSQQETQYF.